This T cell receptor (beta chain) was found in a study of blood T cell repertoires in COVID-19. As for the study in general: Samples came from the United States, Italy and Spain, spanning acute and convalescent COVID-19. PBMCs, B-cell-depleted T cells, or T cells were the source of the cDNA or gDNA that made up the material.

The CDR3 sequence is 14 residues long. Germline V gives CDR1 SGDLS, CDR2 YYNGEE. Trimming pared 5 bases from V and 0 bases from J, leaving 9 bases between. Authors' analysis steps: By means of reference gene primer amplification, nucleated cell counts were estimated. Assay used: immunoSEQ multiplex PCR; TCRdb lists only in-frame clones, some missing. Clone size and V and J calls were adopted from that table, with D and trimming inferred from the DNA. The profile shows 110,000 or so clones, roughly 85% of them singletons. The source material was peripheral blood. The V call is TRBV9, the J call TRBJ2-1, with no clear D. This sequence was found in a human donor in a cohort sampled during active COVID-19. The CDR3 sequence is CASSERSSYNEQFF. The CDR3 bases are TGTGCCAGCAGTGAGCGAAGCTCCTACAATGAGCAGTTCTTC.